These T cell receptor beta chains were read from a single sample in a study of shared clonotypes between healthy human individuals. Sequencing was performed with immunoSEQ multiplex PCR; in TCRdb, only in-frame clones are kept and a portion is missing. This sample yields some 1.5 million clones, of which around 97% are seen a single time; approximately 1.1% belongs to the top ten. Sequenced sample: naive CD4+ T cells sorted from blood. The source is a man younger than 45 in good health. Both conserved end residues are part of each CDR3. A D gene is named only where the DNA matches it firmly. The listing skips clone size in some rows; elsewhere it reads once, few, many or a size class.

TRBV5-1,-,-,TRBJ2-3,CASSLDRELGGPQYF,TGCGCCAGCAGCTTGGATCGGGAGTTGGGAGGTCCGCAGTATTTT
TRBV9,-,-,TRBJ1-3,CASSSFPAVGAGNTIYF,TGTGCCAGCAGCAGTTTCCCCGCAGTAGGAGCTGGAAACACCATATATTTT
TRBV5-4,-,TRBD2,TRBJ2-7,CASSQWGGSYEQYF,TGTGCCAGCAGCCAATGGGGAGGGTCCTACGAGCAGTACTTC
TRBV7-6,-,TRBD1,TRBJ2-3,CASSFRPRGMFTDTQYF,TGTGCCAGCAGCTTTAGGCCCAGGGGGATGTTCACAGATACGCAGTATTTT
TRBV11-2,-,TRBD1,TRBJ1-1,CASSLRQGPVYTEAFF,TGTGCCAGCAGCTTACGACAGGGACCGGTGTACACTGAAGCTTTCTTT
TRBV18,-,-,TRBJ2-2,CASSPGVGTGELFF,TGTGCCAGCTCACCAGGAGTGGGTACCGGGGAGCTGTTTTTT
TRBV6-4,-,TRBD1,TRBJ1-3,CARGDRGNTIYF,TGTGCCAGGGGGGACAGGGGAAACACCATATATTTT
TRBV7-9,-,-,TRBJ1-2,CASSFGDSNYGYTF,TGTGCCAGCAGCTTTGGGGATTCCAACTATGGCTACACCTTC
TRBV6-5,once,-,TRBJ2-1,CASSYLTSSYNEQFF,TGTGCCAGCAGTTACCTGACGAGCTCCTACAATGAGCAGTTCTTC
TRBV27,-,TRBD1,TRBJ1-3,CASSINRDSPGNTIYF,TGTGCCAGCAGTATAAACCGGGACAGCCCTGGAAACACCATATATTTT
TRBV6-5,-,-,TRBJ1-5,CASSYQLVGPQHF,TGTGCCAGCAGTTACCAACTGGTGGGCCCCCAGCATTTT
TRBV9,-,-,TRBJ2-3,CASSALGGGSWDTQYF,TGTGCCAGCAGCGCCCTCGGTGGGGGAAGTTGGGATACGCAGTATTTT
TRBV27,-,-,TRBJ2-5,CASSLYGSLGETQYF,TGTGCCAGCAGTTTATATGGTTCTTTGGGAGAGACCCAGTACTTC
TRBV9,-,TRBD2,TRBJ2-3,CASSVKRETLPDTQYF,TGTGCCAGCAGCGTAAAGCGGGAGACCCTGCCAGATACGCAGTATTTT
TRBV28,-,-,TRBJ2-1,CASSTGTPSPFF,TGTGCCAGCAGTACCGGGACTCCCTCGCCGTTCTTC
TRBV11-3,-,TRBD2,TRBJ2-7,CASSFGLAGPYEQYF,TGTGCCAGCAGCTTCGGGTTAGCGGGACCCTACGAGCAGTACTTC
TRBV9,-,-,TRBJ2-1,CASSVEQDGLQFF,TGTGCCAGCAGCGTAGAACAGGACGGATTGCAGTTCTTC
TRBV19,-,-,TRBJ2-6,CASSVPDKQSRANVLTF,TGTGCCAGTAGTGTACCTGACAAACAAAGTCGGGCCAACGTCCTGACTTTC
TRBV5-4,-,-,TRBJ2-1,CASSRDFSSYNEQFF,TGTGCCAGCAGCCGGGACTTTAGCTCCTACAATGAGCAGTTCTTC
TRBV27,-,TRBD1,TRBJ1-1,CASSPYRGTEAFF,TGTGCCAGCAGTCCATACAGGGGCACTGAAGCTTTCTTT
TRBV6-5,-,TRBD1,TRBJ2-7,CASSRDREPYEQYF,TGTGCCAGCAGCCGGGACAGGGAACCCTACGAGCAGTACTTC
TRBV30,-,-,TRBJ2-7,CAWLLGYEQYF,TGTGCCTGGCTACTGGGGTACGAGCAGTACTTC
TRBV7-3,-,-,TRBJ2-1,CASSLEAEPYNEQFF,TGTGCCAGCAGCTTAGAGGCGGAACCCTACAATGAGCAGTTCTTC
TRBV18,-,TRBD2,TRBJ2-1,CASSRGLAGNEQFF,TGTGCCAGCTCACGCGGACTAGCGGGCAATGAGCAGTTCTTC
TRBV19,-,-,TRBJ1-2,CASSIAPFYGYTF,TGTGCCAGTAGTATAGCCCCGTTTTATGGCTACACCTTC
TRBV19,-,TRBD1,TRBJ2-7,CASSRQGNYEQYF,TGTGCCAGTAGTCGACAGGGGAACTACGAGCAGTACTTC
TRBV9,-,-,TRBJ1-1,CASSVELGTEAFF,TGTGCCAGCAGCGTAGAATTAGGCACTGAAGCTTTCTTT
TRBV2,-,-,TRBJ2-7,CASSGLRGAQYEQYF,TGTGCCAGCAGTGGGCTCAGGGGGGCCCAATACGAGCAGTACTTC
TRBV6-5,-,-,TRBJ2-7,CASSYTTGTPEQYF,TGTGCCAGCAGTTACACCACCGGGACCCCGGAGCAGTACTTC
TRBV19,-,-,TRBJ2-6,CASSIDWGTGANVLTF,TGTGCCAGTAGTATAGATTGGGGTACTGGGGCCAACGTCCTGACTTTC
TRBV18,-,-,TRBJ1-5,CASSPWVGRDQPQHF,TGTGCCAGCTCACCGTGGGTAGGAAGGGACCAGCCCCAGCATTTT
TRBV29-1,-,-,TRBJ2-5,CSVEQNVQETQYF,TGCAGCGTTGAACAAAACGTCCAAGAGACCCAGTACTTC
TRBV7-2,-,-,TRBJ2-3,CASSSLGSRHTQYF,TGTGCCAGCAGCTCCCTCGGATCGCGCCATACGCAGTATTTT
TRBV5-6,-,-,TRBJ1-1,CASSPSLRPEAFF,TGTGCCAGCAGCCCTTCTTTGAGGCCAGAAGCTTTCTTT
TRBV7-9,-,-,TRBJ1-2,CASSLEGALGYTF,TGTGCCAGCAGCTTAGAAGGAGCCCTTGGCTACACCTTC
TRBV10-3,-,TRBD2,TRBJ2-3,CAISARWTSGGTDTQYF,TGTGCCATCAGTGCCCGCTGGACTAGCGGGGGTACAGATACGCAGTATTTT
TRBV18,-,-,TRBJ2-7,CASSPPSIYEQYF,TGTGCCAGCTCACCACCCAGTATCTACGAGCAGTACTTC